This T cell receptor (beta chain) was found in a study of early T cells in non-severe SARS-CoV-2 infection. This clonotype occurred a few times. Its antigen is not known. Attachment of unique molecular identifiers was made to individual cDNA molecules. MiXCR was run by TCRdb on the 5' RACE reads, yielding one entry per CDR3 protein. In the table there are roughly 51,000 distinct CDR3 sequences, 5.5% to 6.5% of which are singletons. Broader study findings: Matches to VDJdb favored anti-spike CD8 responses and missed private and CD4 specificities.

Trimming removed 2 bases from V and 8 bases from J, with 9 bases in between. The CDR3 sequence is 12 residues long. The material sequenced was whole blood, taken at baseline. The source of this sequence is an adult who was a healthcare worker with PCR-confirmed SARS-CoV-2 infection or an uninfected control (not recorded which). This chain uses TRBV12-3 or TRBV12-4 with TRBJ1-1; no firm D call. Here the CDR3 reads CASSLFGQEAFF. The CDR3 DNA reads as TGTGCCAGCAGTTTATTCGGGCAGGAAGCTTTCTTT.